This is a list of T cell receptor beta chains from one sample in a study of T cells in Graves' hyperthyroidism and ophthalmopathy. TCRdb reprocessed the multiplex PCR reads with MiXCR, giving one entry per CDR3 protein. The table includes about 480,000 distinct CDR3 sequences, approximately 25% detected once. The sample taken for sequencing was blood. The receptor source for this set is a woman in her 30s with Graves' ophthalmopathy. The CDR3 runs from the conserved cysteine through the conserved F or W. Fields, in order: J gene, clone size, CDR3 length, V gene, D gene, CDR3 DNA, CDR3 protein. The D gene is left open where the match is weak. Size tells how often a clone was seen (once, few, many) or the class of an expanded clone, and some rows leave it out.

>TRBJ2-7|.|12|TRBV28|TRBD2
TGTGCCAGCAAGGGGACTAGATACGAGCAGTACTTC
CASKGTRYEQYF
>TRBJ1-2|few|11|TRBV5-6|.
TGTGCCAGCAGCTTTTCCGGTGGCTACACCTTC
CASSFSGGYTF
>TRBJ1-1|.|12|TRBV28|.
TGTGCCAGCAGTACTGACCCCCAGAGAGCTTTCTTT
CASSTDPQRAFF
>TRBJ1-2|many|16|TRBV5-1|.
TGCGCCAGCAGCTTGGGCCTTTCGAGTCGCAGCTATGGCTACACCTTC
CASSLGLSSRSYGYTF
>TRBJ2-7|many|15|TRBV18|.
TGTGCCAGCTCACCACCAGGGTCGACAGACTACGAGCAGTACTTC
CASSPPGSTDYEQYF
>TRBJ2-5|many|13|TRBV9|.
TGTGCCAGCAGCGGACCGGAGGGAGAGACCCAGTACTTC
CASSGPEGETQYF
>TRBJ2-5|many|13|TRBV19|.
TGTGCCAGTAGTGGACAGATCCAAGAGACCCAGTACTTC
CASSGQIQETQYF
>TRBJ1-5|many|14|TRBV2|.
TGTGCCAGCAGTCGAGACTCCGAGGGACAGCCCCAGCATTTT
CASSRDSEGQPQHF
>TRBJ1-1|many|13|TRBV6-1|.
TGTGCCAGCAGTCCCAGAATACACACTGAAGCTTTCTTT
CASSPRIHTEAFF
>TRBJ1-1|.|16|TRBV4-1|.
TGCGCCAGCAGCCTACAAGTCAGGAACGTTAACACTGAAGCTTTCTTT
CASSLQVRNVNTEAFF
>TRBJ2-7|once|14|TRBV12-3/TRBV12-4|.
TGTGCCAGCAGTTTTACTAGGGGGGCCTACGAGCAGTACTTC
CASSFTRGAYEQYF
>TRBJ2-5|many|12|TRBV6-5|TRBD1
TGTGCCAGCAGTTGGACAGGGGAGACCCAGTACTTC
CASSWTGETQYF
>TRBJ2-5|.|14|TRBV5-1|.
TGCGCCAGCAGCTTACTACAGGAGCAAGAGACCCAGTACTTC
CASSLLQEQETQYF
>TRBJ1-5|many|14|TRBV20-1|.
TGCAGTGCTAGGCCTGGGTTAGGCAATCAGCCCCAGCATTTT
CSARPGLGNQPQHF
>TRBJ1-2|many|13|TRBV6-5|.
TGTGCCAGCAATCCGATCAGGGGAGGTGGCTACACCTTC
CASNPIRGGGYTF
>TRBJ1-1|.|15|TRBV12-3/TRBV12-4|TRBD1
TGTGCCAGCAGGGAACCGGGACAGGGGGTGACTGAAGCTTGCTTT
CASREPGQGVTEACF
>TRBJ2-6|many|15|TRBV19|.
TGTGCCAGTAGGGGGGGAGGCTCTGGGGCCAACGTCCTGACTTTC
CASRGGGSGANVLTF
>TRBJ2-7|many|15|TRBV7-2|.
TGTGCCAGCAGCTTAGGTACCTTGATAACCTACGAGCAGTACTTC
CASSLGTLITYEQYF
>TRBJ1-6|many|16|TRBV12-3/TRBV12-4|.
TGTGCCAGCAGTCTAGGCCCCGGGGGAGGGAATTCACCCCTCCACTTT
CASSLGPGGGNSPLHF
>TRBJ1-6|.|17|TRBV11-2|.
TGTGCCAGCAGCATTGCGTTGGACAGAGCTTGGTTTTCACCCCTCCACTTT
CASSIALDRAWFSPLHF
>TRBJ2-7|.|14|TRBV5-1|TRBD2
TGCGCCAGCAGCCCCTGGGGAGGGCGCGACGAGCAGTACTTC
CASSPWGGRDEQYF
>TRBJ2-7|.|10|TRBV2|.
TGTGCCAGCAAGGGGTTTGAGCAGTACTTC
CASKGFEQYF
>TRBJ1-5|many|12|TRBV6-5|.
TGTGCCAGCAGTTACGAGGGTCTGCCCCAGCATTTT
CASSYEGLPQHF
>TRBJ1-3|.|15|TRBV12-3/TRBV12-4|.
TGTGCCAGCAGTCGGGCCTCCAGCTCTGGAAACACCATATATTTT
CASSRASSSGNTIYF
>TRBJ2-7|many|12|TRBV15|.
TGTGCCACCAGCAGAGAATCGGGTATGCAGTACTTC
CATSRESGMQYF
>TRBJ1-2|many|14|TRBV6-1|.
TGTGCCAGCAGTGATCGGACAAGAAAGACCGGCTACACCTTC
CASSDRTRKTGYTF
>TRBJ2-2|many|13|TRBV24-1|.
TGTGCCACCAGTGATGTGACCACCGGGGAGCTGTTTTTT
CATSDVTTGELFF
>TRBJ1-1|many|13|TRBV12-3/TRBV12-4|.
TGTGCCAGCAGTGCTACAGAAGCCACTGAAGCTTTCTTT
CASSATEATEAFF
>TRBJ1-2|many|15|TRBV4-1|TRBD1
TGCGCCAGCAGCCAAGCTTACGACAGGGAACGGGGCTACACCTTC
CASSQAYDRERGYTF
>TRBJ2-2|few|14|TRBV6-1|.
TGTGCCAGCAGTGAATTGGGACTCACCGGGGAGCTGTTTTTT
CASSELGLTGELFF
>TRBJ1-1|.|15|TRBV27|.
TGTGCCAGCAGTCCGCTAAACCGAGAGAACACTGAAGCTTTCTTT
CASSPLNRENTEAFF
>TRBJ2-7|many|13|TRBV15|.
TGTGCCACCAGCAGGGGTGGGGAATACGAGCAGTACTTC
CATSRGGEYEQYF
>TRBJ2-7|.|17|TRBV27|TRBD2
TGTGCCAGCAGACGTTTGTCTAGCGGGAGGGGGACCTACGAGCAGTACTTC
CASRRLSSGRGTYEQYF
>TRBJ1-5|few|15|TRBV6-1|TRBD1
TGTGCCAGCAGGCCGGGACAGGGGTTTGGTCAGCCCCAGCATTTT
CASRPGQGFGQPQHF
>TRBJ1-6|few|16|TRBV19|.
TGTGCCAGTAGTATGGAGAACACAGGGAATAATTCACCCCTCCACTTT
CASSMENTGNNSPLHF
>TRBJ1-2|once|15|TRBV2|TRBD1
TGTGCCAGCAGTGAAGTTAGGCAGGGGGCGATGGGCTACACCTTC
CASSEVRQGAMGYTF
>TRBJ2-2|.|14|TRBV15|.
TGTGCCACCGCCAGGGGAAAAGGAACCGGGGAGCTGTTTTTT
CATARGKGTGELFF
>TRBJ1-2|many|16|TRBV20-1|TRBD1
TGCAGTGCCCCTAAATGGACACAGGGGGCAACATATGGCTACACCTTC
CSAPKWTQGATYGYTF
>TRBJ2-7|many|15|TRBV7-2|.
TGTGCCAGCAGCCCCGGAGGTGACTCGTCCTACGAGCAGTACTTC
CASSPGGDSSYEQYF
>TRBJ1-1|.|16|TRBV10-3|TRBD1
TGTGCCATCAGTGAAATCTCGGTGACAGGGTTAACTGAAGCTTTCTTT
CAISEISVTGLTEAFF
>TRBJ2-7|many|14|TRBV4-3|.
TGCGCCAGCAGCCAAGGACCGGGGGGCAGCGAGCAGTACTTC
CASSQGPGGSEQYF
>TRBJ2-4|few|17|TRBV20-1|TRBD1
TGCAGTGCTAGAGAGACTTGGGGGACAGGGGCCAAAAACATTCAGTACTTC
CSARETWGTGAKNIQYF
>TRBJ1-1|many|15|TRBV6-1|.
TGTGCCAGCAGTGAAGACGGTGGGGGGAACACTGAAGCTTTCTTT
CASSEDGGGNTEAFF
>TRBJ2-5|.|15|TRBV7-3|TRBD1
TGTGCCAGCAGCCACACGACAGGGGGCGGGGAGACCCAGTACTTC
CASSHTTGGGETQYF
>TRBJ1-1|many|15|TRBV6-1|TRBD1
TGTGCCAGCAGGAGCCCGGGACAGGGGGACACTGAAGCTTTCTTT
CASRSPGQGDTEAFF
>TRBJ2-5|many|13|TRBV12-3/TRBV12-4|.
TGTGCCAGCACCGAACTAGTCCAAGAGACCCAGTACTTC
CASTELVQETQYF
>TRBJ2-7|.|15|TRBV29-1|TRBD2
TGCAGCGTGGCCTTCAAGGGACTAGCGGGAGACGAGCAGTACTTC
CSVAFKGLAGDEQYF
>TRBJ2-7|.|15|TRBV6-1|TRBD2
TGTGCCAGCAGTGAAGCGACTAGCGGGAGCTACGAGCAGTACTTC
CASSEATSGSYEQYF
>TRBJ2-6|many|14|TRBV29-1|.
TGCAGCGTTGAGTCCGGGCGTGGGGCCAACGTCCTGACTTTC
CSVESGRGANVLTF
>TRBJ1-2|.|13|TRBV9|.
TGTGCCAGCAGCATGGGACGGTACTATGGCTACACCTTC
CASSMGRYYGYTF
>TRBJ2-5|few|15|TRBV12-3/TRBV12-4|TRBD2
TGTGCCAGCAGTCCGCTAGCGGGGGCCCCAGAGACCCAGTACTTC
CASSPLAGAPETQYF
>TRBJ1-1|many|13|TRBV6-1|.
TGTGCCAGCACGGGACCAATGAACACTGAAGCTTTCTTT
CASTGPMNTEAFF
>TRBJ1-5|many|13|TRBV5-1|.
TGCGCCAGCAGCTTGGATCCGGATCAGCCCCAGCATTTT
CASSLDPDQPQHF
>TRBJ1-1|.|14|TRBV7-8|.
TGTGCCAGCAGCTCCTTTACTGTGAACACTGAAGCTTTCTTT
CASSSFTVNTEAFF
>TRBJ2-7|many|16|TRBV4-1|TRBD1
TGCGCCAGCAGCCAAGAACGGACAGGGGGCCGTTACGAGCAGTACTTC
CASSQERTGGRYEQYF
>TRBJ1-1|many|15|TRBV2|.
TGTGCCAGCTTGACAGGCCTCGTCATGAACACTGAAGCTTTCTTT
CASLTGLVMNTEAFF
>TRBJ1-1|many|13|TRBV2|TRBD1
TGTGCCAGCATCGGACAGGGGAACACTGAAGCTTTCTTT
CASIGQGNTEAFF
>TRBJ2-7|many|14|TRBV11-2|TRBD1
TGTGCCAGCGGATCCGGGACAGGGTTATACGAGCAGTACTTC
CASGSGTGLYEQYF
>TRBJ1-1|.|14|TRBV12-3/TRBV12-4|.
TGTGCCAGCAGGGCTGGCAGCCTGAACACTGAAGCTTTCTTT
CASRAGSLNTEAFF
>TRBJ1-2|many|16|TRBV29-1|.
TGCAGCGAGACCAGGGGTCCCTTCACTTTTAACTATGGCTACACCTTC
CSETRGPFTFNYGYTF